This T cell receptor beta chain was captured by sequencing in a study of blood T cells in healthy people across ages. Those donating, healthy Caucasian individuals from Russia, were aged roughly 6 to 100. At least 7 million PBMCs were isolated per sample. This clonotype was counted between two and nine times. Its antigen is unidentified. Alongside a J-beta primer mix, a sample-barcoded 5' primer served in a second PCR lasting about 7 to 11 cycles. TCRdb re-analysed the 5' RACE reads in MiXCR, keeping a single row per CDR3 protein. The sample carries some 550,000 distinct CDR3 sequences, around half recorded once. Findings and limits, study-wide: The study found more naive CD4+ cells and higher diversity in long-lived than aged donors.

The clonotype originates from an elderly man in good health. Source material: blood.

The CDR3 DNA reads TGTGCCAGCAGCCGGCGGGCAGGGGGCACCACGGACAATGAGCAGTTCTTC. It is translated as CASSRRAGGTTDNEQFF. The gene calls are TRBV7-9 and TRBJ2-1, with TRBD1 matching 8 bases. Looked up from germline, CDR1 is SEHNR and CDR2 is FQNEAQ (reference sequence). CDR3 length: 17 amino acids. Unmatched junction bases numbered 14, after V lost 5 bases and J lost 5 bases.